These 8 T cell receptor beta chains share one sample of origin, sequenced in a study of post-analysis software for immune sequencing data. Whole-study findings and limits: Five TRBV segments were more frequent in patients than controls; TRBV5-6, TRBV5-1 and TRBV20-1 belonged to this group.

Included in the TCR beta cDNA libraries were unique molecular identifiers. TCRdb re-called the PCR reads with MiXCR, one entry per CDR3 protein. This repertoire shows 650,000 to 850,000 distinct CDR3 sequences, 35% to 55% found once; its top ten account for 4.9%. These receptors have no known antigen. The sample taken for sequencing was blood. The receptors were gathered from a girl between 5 and 17 years old with multiple sclerosis.

There are a few counts of this clonotype. The chain uses TRBV6-5 and TRBJ1-4; TRBD1 is a possible D gene (6 bases). Trimming removed 0 bases from V and 2 bases from J, with 13 bases in between. From germline, CDR1 is MNHEY and CDR2 SVGAGI. This CDR3 has 17 residues. CDR3 region: CASSYSPGARTNEKLFF. For the CDR3, the DNA is TGTGCCAGCAGTTACTCGCCGGGGGCAAGGACTAATGAAAAACTGTTTTTT.

The rearrangement joins TRBV20-1 to TRBJ2-1, with 7 bases aligning to TRBD2. V lost 2 bases to trimming and J lost 3 bases; unmatched junction nucleotides: 7. The CDR3 extends over 15 amino acids. Germline V gives CDR1 DFQATT, CDR2 SNEGSKA (reference sequence). CDR3 in amino acids: CSARPSGINYNEQFF. In DNA form, the CDR3 reads TGCAGTGCTAGACCGAGCGGGATCAACTACAATGAGCAGTTCTTC.

A few counts support this clonotype. V and J are TRBV7-9 and TRBJ2-1; TRBD2 agrees at 13 bases. This CDR3 is built from 18 residues. Germline loops: CDR1 SEHNR, CDR2 FQNEAQ (reference sequence). V trimming: 5 bases; J trimming: 0 bases; junction bases outside the gene matches: 7. The CDR3 DNA is TGTGCCAGCAGCGGCGGACTAGCGGGAGCCAGCTCCTACAATGAGCAGTTCTTC. Protein: CASSGGLAGASSYNEQFF.

The sample holds a few counts of this clonotype. A read error is possible here, since a much larger clone lies one base away. It is likely a read error, because the conserved phenylalanine at the end of the CDR3 is missing. V usage is TRBV3-1 and J usage is TRBJ2-1; 11 bases are a match to TRBD2. In germline, CDR1 is LGHDT, CDR2 YNNKEL (reference sequence). V lost 4 bases and J lost 9; bases outside the gene matches: 14. The CDR3 runs 17 residues. The CDR3 sequence: CASSRLGTSGPLSEQFV. DNA of the CDR3: TGTGCCAGCAGCCGACTGGGGACTAGCGGACCCTTGAGTGAGCAGTTCGTC.

CDR3 DNA: TGTGCCAGCAGTCGCTCCTCCGGGGGACTAGCGGGAGGAGAGACCCAGTACTTC. Translated: CASSRSSGGLAGGETQYF. This chain uses TRBV12-3 or TRBV12-4 with TRBJ2-5; 15 nucleotides match TRBD2. The V segment lost 5 bases and the J segment 4 bases; nucleotides outside the gene matches: 11. The CDR3 is made up of 18 amino acids.

CDR3 sequence: CASSSPPAPGTEAFF. The CDR3 DNA reads as TGTGCCAGCAGTTCACCCCCGGCCCCCGGCACTGAAGCTTTCTTT. The chain combines TRBV28 with TRBJ1-1; D is uncertain. CDR3 size: 15 residues. V was clipped by 4 bases and J by 4 bases, with 16 bases between them. Germline lookup yields CDR1 MDHEN and CDR2 SYDVKM.

The rearrangement links TRBV4-1 to TRBJ2-1; the D gene is possibly TRBD2 (6 bases). The CDR3 sequence is 16 residues long. Germline values: CDR1 MGHRA, CDR2 YSYEKL. V was cut by 4 bases and J by 0 bases, with 13 bases left in between. The CDR3 DNA is TGCGCCAGCAGCCGATTGGAGGGGAGCTCCTACAATGAGCAGTTCTTC. Translating it yields CASSRLEGSSYNEQFF.

The chain joins TRBV11-2 to TRBJ2-1, with 9 positions matching TRBD2. This CDR3 is 16 amino acids long. Germline trimming cut 5 bases from V and 5 bases from J; bases unmatched to any gene: 10. Germline V CDR1 and CDR2: SGHAT, FQNNGV. CDR3 sequence: CASSPRTSGPHNEQFF. Written as DNA, the CDR3 is TGTGCCAGCAGCCCCCGTACTAGCGGGCCTCACAATGAGCAGTTCTTC.